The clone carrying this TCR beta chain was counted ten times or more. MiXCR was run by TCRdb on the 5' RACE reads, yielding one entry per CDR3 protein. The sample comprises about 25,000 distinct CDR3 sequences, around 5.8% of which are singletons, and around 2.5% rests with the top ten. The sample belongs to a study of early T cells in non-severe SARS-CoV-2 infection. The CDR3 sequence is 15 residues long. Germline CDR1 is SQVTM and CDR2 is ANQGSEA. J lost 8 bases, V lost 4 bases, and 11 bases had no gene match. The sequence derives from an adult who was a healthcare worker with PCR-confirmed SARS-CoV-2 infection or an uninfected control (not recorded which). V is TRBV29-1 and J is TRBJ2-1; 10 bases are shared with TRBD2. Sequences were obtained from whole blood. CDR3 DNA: TGCAGCGTTGGAAGCGGGGGGGCCCCAATGCATGAGCAGTTCTTC. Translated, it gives CSVGSGGAPMHEQFF.